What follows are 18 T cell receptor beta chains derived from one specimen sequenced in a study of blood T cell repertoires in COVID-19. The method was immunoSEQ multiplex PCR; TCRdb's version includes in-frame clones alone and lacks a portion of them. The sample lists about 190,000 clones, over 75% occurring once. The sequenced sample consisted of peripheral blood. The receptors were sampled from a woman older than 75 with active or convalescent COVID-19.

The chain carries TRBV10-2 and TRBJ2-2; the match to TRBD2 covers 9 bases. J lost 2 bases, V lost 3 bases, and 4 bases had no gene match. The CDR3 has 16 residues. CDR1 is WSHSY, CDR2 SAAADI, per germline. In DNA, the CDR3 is TGCGCCAGCAGTGATAGACTAGCGGATAACACCGGGGAGCTGTTTTTT. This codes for CASSDRLADNTGELFF.

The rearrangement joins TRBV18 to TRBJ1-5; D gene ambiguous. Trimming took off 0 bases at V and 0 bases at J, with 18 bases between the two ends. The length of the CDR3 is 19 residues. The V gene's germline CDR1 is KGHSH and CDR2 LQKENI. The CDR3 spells CASSPPVRPGVYSNQPQHF. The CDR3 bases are TGTGCCAGCTCACCACCAGTCAGGCCCGGGGTTTATAGCAATCAGCCCCAGCATTTT. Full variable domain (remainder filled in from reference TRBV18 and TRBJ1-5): NAGVMQNPRHLVRRRGQEARLRCSPMKGHSHVYWYRQLPEEGLKFMVYLQKENIIDESGMPKERFSAEFPKEGPSILRIQQVVRGDSAAYFCASSPPVRPGVYSNQPQHFGDGTRLSIL.

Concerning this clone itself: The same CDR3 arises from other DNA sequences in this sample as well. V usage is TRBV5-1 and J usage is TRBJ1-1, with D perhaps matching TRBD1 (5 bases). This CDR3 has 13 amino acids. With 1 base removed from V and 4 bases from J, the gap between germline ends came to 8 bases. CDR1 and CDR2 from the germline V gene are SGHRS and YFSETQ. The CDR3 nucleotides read TGCGCCAGCAGCTTGCGGGGGGGCACTGAAGCTTTCTTT. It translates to CASSLRGGTEAFF.

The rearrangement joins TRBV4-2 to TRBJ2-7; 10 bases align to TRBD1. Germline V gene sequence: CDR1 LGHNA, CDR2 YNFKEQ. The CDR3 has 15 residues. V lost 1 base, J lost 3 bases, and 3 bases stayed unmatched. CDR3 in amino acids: CASSQGGQGYYEQYF. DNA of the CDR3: TGTGCCAGCAGCCAAGGGGGACAGGGGTACTACGAGCAGTACTTC.

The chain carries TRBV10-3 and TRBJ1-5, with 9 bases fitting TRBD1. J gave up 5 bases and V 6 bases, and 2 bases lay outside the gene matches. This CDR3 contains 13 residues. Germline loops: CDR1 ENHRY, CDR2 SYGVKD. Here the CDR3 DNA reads TGTGCCATCAGACGGGACAGGGATCAGCCCCAGCATTTT. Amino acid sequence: CAIRRDRDQPQHF.

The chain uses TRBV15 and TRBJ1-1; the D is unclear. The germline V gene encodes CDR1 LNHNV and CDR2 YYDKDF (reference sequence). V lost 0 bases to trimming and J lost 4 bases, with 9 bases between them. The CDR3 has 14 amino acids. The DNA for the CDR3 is TGTGCCACCAGCAGAGATACGACGGGCACTGAAGCTTTCTTT. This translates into CATSRDTTGTEAFF.

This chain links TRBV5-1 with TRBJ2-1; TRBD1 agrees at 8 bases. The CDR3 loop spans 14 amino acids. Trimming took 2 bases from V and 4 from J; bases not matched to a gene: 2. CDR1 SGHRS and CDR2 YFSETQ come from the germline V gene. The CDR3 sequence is CASSFRTGYNEQFF. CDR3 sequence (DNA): TGCGCCAGCAGCTTTAGGACAGGGTACAATGAGCAGTTCTTC.

CDR3 sequence reads: CASSLDGTSPGDTQYF. DNA of the CDR3: TGTGCCAGCAGCTTGGATGGGACTAGCCCCGGAGATACGCAGTATTTT. The chain has TRBV5-4 and TRBJ2-3, with 9 bases that match TRBD2. J was trimmed by 5 bases and V by 0 bases; bases with no gene match: 7. This CDR3 has 16 residues. Germline-derived CDR1 and CDR2 are SGHNT and YYREEE (reference sequence).

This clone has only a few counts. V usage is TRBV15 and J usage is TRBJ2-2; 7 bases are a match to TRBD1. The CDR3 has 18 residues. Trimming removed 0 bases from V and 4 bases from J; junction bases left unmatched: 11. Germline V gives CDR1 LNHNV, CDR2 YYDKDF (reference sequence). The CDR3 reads CATSRDEITGATTGELFF. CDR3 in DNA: TGTGCCACCAGCAGAGATGAGATCACAGGGGCTACCACCGGGGAGCTGTTTTTT. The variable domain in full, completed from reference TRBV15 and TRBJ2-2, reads DAMVIQNPRYQVTQFGKPVTLSCSQTLNHNVMYWYQQKSSQAPKLLFHYYDKDFNNEADTPDNFQSRRPNTSFCFLDIRSPGLGDTAMYLCATSRDEITGATTGELFFGEGSRLTVL.

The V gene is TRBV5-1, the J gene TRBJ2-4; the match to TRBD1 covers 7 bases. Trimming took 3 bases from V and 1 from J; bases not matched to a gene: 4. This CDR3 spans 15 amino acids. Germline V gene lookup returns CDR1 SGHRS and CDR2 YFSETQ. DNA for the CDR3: TGCGCCAGCAGCTATCAGGGGGAGGCCAAAAACATTCAGTACTTC. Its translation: CASSYQGEAKNIQYF.

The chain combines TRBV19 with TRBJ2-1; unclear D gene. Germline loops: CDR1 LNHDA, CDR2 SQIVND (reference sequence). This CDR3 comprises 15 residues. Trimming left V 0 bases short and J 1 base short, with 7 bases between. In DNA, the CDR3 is TGTGCCAGTAGTATAGATTCCAGTTCCTACAATGAGCAGTTCTTC. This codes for CASSIDSSSYNEQFF.

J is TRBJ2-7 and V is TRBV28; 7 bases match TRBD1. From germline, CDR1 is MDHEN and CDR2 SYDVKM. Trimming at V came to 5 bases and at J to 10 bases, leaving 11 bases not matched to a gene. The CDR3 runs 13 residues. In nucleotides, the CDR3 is TGTGCCAGCAGTGGGAGTATAGACAGGGATCAGTACTTC. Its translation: CASSGSIDRDQYF.

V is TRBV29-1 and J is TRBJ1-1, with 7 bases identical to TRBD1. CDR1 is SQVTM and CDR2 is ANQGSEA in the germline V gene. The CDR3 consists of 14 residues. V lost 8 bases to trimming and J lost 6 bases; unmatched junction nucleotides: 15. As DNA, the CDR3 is TGCAGCCCGTGGGGTTCCGGACAGGTTCCTGAAGCTTTCTTT. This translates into CSPWGSGQVPEAFF.

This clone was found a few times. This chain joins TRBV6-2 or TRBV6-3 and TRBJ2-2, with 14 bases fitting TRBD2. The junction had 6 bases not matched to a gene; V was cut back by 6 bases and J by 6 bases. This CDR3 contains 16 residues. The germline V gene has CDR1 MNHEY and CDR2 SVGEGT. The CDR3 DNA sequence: TGTGCCAGCAGCCAGGAGACTAGCGGGGGGGCCGGGGAGCTGTTTTTT. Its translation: CASSQETSGGAGELFF.

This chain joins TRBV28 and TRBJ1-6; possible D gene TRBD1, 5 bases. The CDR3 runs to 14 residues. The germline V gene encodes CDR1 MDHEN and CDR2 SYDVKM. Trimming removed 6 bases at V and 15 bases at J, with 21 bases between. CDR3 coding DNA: TGTGCCAGCAGCCCGACAGATCCTAATGCTGTCCTCCACTTT. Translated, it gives CASSPTDPNAVLHF.

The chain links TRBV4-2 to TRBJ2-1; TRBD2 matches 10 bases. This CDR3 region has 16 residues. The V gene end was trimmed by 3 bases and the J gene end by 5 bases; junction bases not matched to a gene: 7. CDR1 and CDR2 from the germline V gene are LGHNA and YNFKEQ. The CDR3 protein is CASSHSLAGADNEQFF. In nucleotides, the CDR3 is TGTGCCAGCAGCCACAGCCTAGCGGGGGCTGACAATGAGCAGTTCTTC.

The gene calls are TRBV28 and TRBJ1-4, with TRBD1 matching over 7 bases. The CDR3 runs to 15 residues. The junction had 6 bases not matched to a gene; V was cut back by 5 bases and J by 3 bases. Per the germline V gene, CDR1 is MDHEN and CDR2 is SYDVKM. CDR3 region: CASSLSGTANEKLFF. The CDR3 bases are TGTGCCAGCAGTCTGTCAGGGACAGCTAATGAAAAACTGTTTTTT.

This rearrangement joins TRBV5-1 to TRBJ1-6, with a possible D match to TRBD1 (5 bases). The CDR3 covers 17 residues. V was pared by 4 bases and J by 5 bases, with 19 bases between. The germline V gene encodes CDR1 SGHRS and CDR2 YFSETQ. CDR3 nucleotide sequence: TGCGCCAGCAGCGGCCAGGGAAGGTTGGTGGATAATTCACCCCTCCACTTT. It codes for CASSGQGRLVDNSPLHF.